The 8 T cell receptor beta chains given below trace back to one sample, sequenced in a study of cytomegalovirus exposure and HLA in healthy donors. The PCR was carried out with 60 Vbeta primers and 13 Jbeta primers. Sequencing was performed with immunoSEQ multiplex PCR; in TCRdb, only in-frame clones are kept and a portion is missing. The table has roughly 180,000 clones, approximately 81% seen once. Sequencing used PBMCs. The receptors shown here come from a female donor in good health and CMV-seronegative.

The J gene is TRBJ2-7, the V gene TRBV6-1; 9 positions match TRBD2. The germline CDR1 and CDR2 sequences are MNHNS and SASEGT. J lost 3 bases, V lost 3 bases, and 6 bases had no gene match. The CDR3 consists of 15 residues. The CDR3 spells CASSDPSGGHYEQYF. In nucleotides, the CDR3 is TGTGCCAGCAGTGACCCCAGCGGGGGGCACTACGAGCAGTACTTC.

The chain joins TRBV5-1 to TRBJ2-7, with 8 bases lining up with TRBD1. Germline V gene data show CDR1 as SGHRS and CDR2 as YFSETQ. The CDR3 contains 15 residues. Trimming removed 4 bases from V and 5 bases from J; junction bases left unmatched: 11. CDR3 sequence reads: CASSAWTGSGNEQYF. Here the CDR3 DNA reads TGCGCCAGCAGCGCATGGACAGGGTCAGGCAACGAGCAGTACTTC.

The chain combines TRBV6-5 with TRBJ1-1; 8 bases line up with TRBD1. The trim removed 7 bases at V and 5 bases at J, leaving 6 bases unmatched. This CDR3 contains 13 residues. Per germline, CDR1 MNHEY and CDR2 SVGAGI. The CDR3 DNA reads TGTGCCAGCACCAGACAGGGGTGGACTGAAGCTTTCTTT. It codes for CASTRQGWTEAFF.

The chain couples TRBV30 to TRBJ2-7, with no clear D. Germline V gene lookup returns CDR1 GTSNPN and CDR2 SVGIG (reference sequence). V shed 2 bases and J shed 2 bases, with 4 bases lying between them. The CDR3 has 11 amino acids. In DNA form, the CDR3 reads TGTGCCTGGAGTCTAACCTACGAGCAGTACTTC. Protein product: CAWSLTYEQYF.

The V gene is TRBV19, the J gene TRBJ1-1; 9 bases fit TRBD1. In germline, CDR1 is LNHDA, CDR2 SQIVND (reference sequence). Trimming took 8 bases from V and 7 from J; bases not matched to a gene: 11. CDR3 length equals 14 residues. CDR3 in amino acids: CASGPGTGTIEAFF. In nucleotides, the CDR3 is TGTGCCAGTGGACCCGGGACAGGGACCATTGAAGCTTTCTTT. The full variable domain, completed using reference TRBV19 and TRBJ1-1, is DGGITQSPKYLFRKEGQNVTLSCEQNLNHDAMYWYRQDPGQGLRLIYYSQIVNDFQKGDIAEGYSVSREKKESFPLTVTSAQKNPTAFYLCASGPGTGTIEAFFGQGTRLTVV.

This clone was seen just once. The rearrangement joins TRBV5-4 to TRBJ2-2, with D maybe TRBD2 (5 bases). In germline, CDR1 is SGHNT, CDR2 YYREEE (reference sequence). The CDR3 is 15 amino acids. V lost 0 bases, J lost 2 bases, and 8 bases lay in between. CDR3 sequence (DNA): TGTGCCAGCAGCTTGGGGACTGGCAACACCGGGGAGCTGTTTTTT. This sequence encodes CASSLGTGNTGELFF.

This rearrangement joins TRBV10-3 to TRBJ2-7; the match to TRBD1 covers 11 bases. Germline V gives CDR1 ENHRY, CDR2 SYGVKD. Unmatched junction bases numbered 14, after V lost 10 bases and J lost 6 bases. The CDR3 is 15 residues long. CDR3 nucleotide sequence: TGTGCCACCAGGCCGGGACAGGGGGACGTGGGCGAGCAGTACTTC. Protein: CATRPGQGDVGEQYF.

The chain has TRBV7-2 and TRBJ1-2; 8 bases are shared with TRBD1. Germline trimming cut 5 bases from V and 6 bases from J; bases unmatched to any gene: 11. This CDR3 is 15 amino acids long. Germline V gene data show CDR1 as SGHTA and CDR2 as FQGNSA. The CDR3 reads CASSLPADRANGYTF. CDR3 in DNA: TGTGCCAGCAGCCTACCTGCGGACAGGGCTAATGGCTACACCTTC.